Listed below are T cell receptor beta chains from one sample, sequenced in a study of neurological immune-mediated disorders. MiXCR was run by TCRdb on the 5' RACE reads, yielding one entry per CDR3 protein. The sample lists about 14,000 distinct CDR3 sequences, 8% to 13% seen once, with roughly a quarter in the top ten. Sequenced sample: PBMCs. The receptors here all came from a middle-aged woman in good health. Both conserved end residues are part of each CDR3.

>TRBJ2-7|TRBV5-1
CASSTDPSGISYEQYF
>TRBJ2-6|TRBV5-1
CASSTDRGLSSGANVLTF
>TRBJ2-1|TRBV5-1
CASSLGGSYNEQFF
>TRBJ2-3|TRBV21-1
CASSPDTQYF
>TRBJ2-7|TRBV10-2
CASSFSGTSGRAREQYF
>TRBJ1-4|TRBV7-9
CASSSRGGNEKLFF
>TRBJ2-3|TRBV5-6
CASSLFSDRFTDTQYF
>TRBJ2-2|TRBV10-3
CASRDRANTGELFF
>TRBJ1-3|TRBV5-1
CASSLVAGTSGNTIYF
>TRBJ2-5|TRBV20-1
CSAAARVLLAGNVETQYF
>TRBJ2-4|TRBV15
CATSREETGSF
>TRBJ2-7|TRBV28
CASAELAAATYEQYF
>TRBJ2-5|TRBV5-1
CASSLFDRGETQYF
>TRBJ2-5|TRBV5-1
CASSGLVQETQYF
>TRBJ1-2|TRBV12-3/TRBV12-4
CASSPTSTGGGYTF
>TRBJ1-4|TRBV20-1
CSAQDEKLFF
>TRBJ1-4|TRBV5-1
CASSTGDWRAGEKLFF
>TRBJ1-1|TRBV5-1
CASSLEGTGVNTEAFF
>TRBJ2-1|TRBV29-1
CSVNDRSSYNEQFF
>TRBJ2-7|TRBV11-1
CASSLAGTGGPYEQYF
>TRBJ2-5|TRBV11-3
CASSLVSGSLMYF
>TRBJ2-1|TRBV25-1
CASSGRGPDNEQFF
>TRBJ2-2|TRBV5-1
CASSWGASPTGELFF
>TRBJ1-5|TRBV18
CASSPRDSQPQHF
>TRBJ2-3|TRBV4-3
CASSQEGTGADTQYF
>TRBJ2-1|TRBV9
CASSDSSYNEQFF
>TRBJ1-5|TRBV5-1
CASRPTGGSNQPQHF
>TRBJ2-1|TRBV7-2
CASSLESGSYNEQFF
>TRBJ1-1|TRBV28
CASSLTANTEAFF
>TRBJ1-5|TRBV6-5
CASSYSIRGNQPQHF
>TRBJ1-2|TRBV7-8
CASKRIGEIYGYTF
>TRBJ2-5|TRBV20-1
CSARVQAGPPETQYF
>TRBJ1-2|TRBV4-1
CASSQDRRQGYTF
>TRBJ1-1|TRBV27
CASSLGSLSEAFF
>TRBJ1-5|TRBV5-6
CASSSSGLGLVSNQPQHF
>TRBJ1-1|TRBV29-1
CSVNRDRGMNTEAFF
>TRBJ1-6|TRBV12-3/TRBV12-4
CASSRPLGQSSYNSPLHF
>TRBJ2-1|TRBV28
CASGPGSYNEQFF
>TRBJ2-5|TRBV7-8
CASSRDQETQYF
>TRBJ2-1|TRBV5-1
CASSFRGQGARGGEQFF
>TRBJ2-3|TRBV7-2
CASSLVSGSTDTQYF
>TRBJ2-7|TRBV7-8
CASSATGQVPYEQYF
>TRBJ2-7|TRBV12-3/TRBV12-4
CASSFRGGDYEQYF
>TRBJ2-3|TRBV10-3
CAISVGRGTDTQYF
>TRBJ2-7|TRBV9
CASSVGQSHHEQYF
>TRBJ1-1|TRBV14
CASSRQGAVGTEAFF
>TRBJ2-5|TRBV4-2
CASSQRSASGNQETQYF
>TRBJ2-1|TRBV20-1
CSVLVLRGKGVNEQFF
>TRBJ1-1|TRBV5-1
CASRTDQAFF
>TRBJ1-1|TRBV20-1
CSARDLLTPKTLEAFF
>TRBJ1-4|TRBV29-1
CSAAGQATNEKLFF
>TRBJ1-2|TRBV20-1
CSARDPRTGGYTF
>TRBJ1-5|TRBV12-3/TRBV12-4
CASSLPRDMKEGSDQPQHF
>TRBJ2-7|TRBV5-1
CASSWDRGGYEQYF
>TRBJ2-3|TRBV6-5
CASSSPGDTQYF